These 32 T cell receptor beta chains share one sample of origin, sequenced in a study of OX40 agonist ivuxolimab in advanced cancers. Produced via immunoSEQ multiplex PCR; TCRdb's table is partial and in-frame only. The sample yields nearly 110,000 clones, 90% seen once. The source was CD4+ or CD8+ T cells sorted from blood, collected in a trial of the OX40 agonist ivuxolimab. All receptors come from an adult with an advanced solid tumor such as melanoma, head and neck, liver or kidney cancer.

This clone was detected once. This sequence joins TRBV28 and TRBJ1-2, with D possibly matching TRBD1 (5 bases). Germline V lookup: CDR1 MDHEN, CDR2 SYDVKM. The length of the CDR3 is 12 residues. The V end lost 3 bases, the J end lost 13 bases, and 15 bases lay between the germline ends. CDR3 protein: CASSFGAARFTF. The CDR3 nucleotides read TGTGCCAGCAGTTTTGGGGCGGCGAGGTTCACCTTC.

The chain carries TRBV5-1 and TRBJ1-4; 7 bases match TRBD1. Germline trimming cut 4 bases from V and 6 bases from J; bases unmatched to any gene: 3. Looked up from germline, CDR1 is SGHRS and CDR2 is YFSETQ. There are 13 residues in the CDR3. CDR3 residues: CASSEGADEKLFF. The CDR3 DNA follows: TGCGCCAGCAGCGAGGGGGCCGATGAAAAACTGTTTTTT.

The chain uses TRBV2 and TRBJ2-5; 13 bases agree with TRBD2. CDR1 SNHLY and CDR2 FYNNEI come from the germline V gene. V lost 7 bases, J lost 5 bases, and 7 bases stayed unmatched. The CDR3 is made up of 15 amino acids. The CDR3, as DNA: TGTGCCAGCACCGGACTAGCGGGGGTCGGGGAGACCCAGTACTTC. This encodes CASTGLAGVGETQYF.

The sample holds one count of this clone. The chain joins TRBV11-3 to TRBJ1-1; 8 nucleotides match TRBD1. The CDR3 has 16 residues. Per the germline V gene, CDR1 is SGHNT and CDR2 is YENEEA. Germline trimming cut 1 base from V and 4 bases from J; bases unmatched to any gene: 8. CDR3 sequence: CASSLAPGGRGTEAFF. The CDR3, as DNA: TGTGCCAGCAGCTTAGCCCCAGGGGGCAGGGGCACTGAAGCTTTCTTT.

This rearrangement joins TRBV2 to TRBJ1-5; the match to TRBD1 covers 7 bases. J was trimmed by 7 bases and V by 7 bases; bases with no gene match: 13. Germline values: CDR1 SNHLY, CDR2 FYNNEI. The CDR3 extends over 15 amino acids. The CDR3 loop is CASTSGGGAYQPQHF. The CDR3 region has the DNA TGTGCCAGCACTTCTGGAGGGGGCGCTTACCAGCCCCAGCATTTT.

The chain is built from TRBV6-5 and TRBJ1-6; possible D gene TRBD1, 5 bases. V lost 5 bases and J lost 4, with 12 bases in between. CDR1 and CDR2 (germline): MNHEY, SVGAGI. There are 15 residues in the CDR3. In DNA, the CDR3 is TGTGCCAGCAGTCGGGGACGATTATATAATTCACCCCTCCACTTT. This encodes CASSRGRLYNSPLHF.

CDR3 coding DNA: TGTGCCAGCAGTGACCAGGGGGGGTCCTACAATGAGCAGTTCTTC. Protein sequence: CASSDQGGSYNEQFF. J is TRBJ2-1 and V is TRBV6-4; D is perhaps TRBD1 or TRBD2 (7 bases each). This CDR3 is built from 15 residues. Germline V gives CDR1 MRHNA, CDR2 SNTAGT. Trimming cost V 2 bases and J 1 base, with 9 bases left between them.

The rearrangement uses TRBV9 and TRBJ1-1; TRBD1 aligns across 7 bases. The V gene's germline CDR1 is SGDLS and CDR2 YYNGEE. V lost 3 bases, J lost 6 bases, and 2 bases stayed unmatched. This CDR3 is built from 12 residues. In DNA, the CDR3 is TGTGCCAGCAGCGACAGGGGATCTGAAGCTTTCTTT. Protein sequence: CASSDRGSEAFF. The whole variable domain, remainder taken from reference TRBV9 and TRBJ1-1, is DSGVTQTPKHLITATGQRVTLRCSPRSGDLSVYWYQQSLDQGLQFLIQYYNGEERAKGNILERFSAQQFPDLHSELNLSSLELGDSALYFCASSDRGSEAFFGQGTRLTVV.

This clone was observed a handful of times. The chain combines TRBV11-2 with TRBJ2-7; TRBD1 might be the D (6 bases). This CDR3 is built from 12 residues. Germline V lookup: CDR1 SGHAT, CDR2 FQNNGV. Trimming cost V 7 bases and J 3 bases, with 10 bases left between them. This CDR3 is CASKGRGYEQYF. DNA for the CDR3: TGTGCCAGCAAAGGCAGGGGCTACGAGCAGTACTTC. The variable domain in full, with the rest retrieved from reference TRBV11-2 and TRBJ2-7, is EAGVAQSPRYKIIEKRQSVAFWCNPISGHATLYWYQQILGQGPKLLIQFQNNGVVDDSQLPKDRFSAERLKGVDSTLKIQPAKLEDSAVYLCASKGRGYEQYFGPGTRLTVT.

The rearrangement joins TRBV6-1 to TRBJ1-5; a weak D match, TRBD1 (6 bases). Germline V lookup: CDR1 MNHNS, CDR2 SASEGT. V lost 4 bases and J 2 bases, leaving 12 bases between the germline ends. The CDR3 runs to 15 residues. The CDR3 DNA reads TGTGCCAGCAGTGGGGGGGGCCCCCGCAATCAGCCCCAGCATTTT. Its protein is CASSGGGPRNQPQHF.

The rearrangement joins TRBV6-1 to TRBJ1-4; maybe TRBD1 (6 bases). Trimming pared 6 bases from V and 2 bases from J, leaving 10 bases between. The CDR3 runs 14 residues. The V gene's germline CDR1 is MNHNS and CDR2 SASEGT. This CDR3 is CASRGGGTNEKLFF. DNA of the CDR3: TGTGCCAGCAGGGGAGGGGGGACTAATGAAAAACTGTTTTTT.

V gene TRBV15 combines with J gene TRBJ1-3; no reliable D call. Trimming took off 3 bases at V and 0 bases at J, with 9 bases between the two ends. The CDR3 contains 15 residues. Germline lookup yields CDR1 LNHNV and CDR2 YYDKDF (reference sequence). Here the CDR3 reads CATSSQVNSGNTIYF. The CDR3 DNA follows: TGTGCCACCAGCAGCCAGGTCAACTCTGGAAACACCATATATTTT. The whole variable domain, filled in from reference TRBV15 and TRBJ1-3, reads DAMVIQNPRYQVTQFGKPVTLSCSQTLNHNVMYWYQQKSSQAPKLLFHYYDKDFNNEADTPDNFQSRRPNTSFCFLDIRSPGLGDTAMYLCATSSQVNSGNTIYFGEGSWLTVV.

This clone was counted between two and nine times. The CDR3, as DNA: TGTGCCAGCAGCGTAGCTGACGGTGGCGGAGGCTACACCTTC. This translates into CASSVADGGGGYTF. V and J are TRBV9 and TRBJ1-2; D is undetermined. This CDR3 is built from 14 residues. Between the trimmed V and J ends, which lost 0 bases and 8 bases, there was a span of 14 bases. Germline V gene lookup returns CDR1 SGDLS and CDR2 YYNGEE.

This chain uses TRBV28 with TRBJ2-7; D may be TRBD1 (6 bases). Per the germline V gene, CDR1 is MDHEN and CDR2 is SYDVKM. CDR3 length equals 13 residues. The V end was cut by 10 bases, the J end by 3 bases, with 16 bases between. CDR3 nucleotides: TGTGCCACGACAGGATTCTCCAGCTACGAGCAGTACTTC. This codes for CATTGFSSYEQYF. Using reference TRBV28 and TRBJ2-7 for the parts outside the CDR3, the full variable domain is DVKVTQSSRYLVKRTGEKVFLECVQDMDHENMFWYRQDPGLGLRLIYFSYDVKMKEKGDIPEGYSVSREKKERFSLILESASTNQTSMYLCATTGFSSYEQYFGPGTRLTVT.

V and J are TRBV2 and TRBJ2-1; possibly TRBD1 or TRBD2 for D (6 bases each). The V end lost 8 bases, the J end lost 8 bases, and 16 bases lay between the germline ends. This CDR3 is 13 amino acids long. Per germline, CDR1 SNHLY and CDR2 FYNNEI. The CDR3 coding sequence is TGTGCCAGCGGGGGGCTCTTTTTGTATGAGCAGTTCTTC. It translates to CASGGLFLYEQFF.

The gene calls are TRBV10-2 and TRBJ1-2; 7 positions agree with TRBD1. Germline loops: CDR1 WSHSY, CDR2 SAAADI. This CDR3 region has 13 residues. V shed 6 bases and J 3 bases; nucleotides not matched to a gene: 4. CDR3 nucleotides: TGCGCCAGCAGAGGGGGCGCGGACTATGGCTACACCTTC. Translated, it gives CASRGGADYGYTF.

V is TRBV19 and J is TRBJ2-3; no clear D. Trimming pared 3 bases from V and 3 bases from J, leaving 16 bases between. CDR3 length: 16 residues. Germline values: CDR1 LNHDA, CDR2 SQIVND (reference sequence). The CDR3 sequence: CASSMPRPLGTDTQYF. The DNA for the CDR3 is TGTGCCAGTAGTATGCCGAGACCCCTGGGGACAGATACGCAGTATTTT.

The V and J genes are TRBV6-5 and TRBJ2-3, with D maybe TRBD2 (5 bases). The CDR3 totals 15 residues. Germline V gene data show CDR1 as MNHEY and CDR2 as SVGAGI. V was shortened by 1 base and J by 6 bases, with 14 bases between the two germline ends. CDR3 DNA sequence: TGTGCCAGCAGTTACTTGGGGTTGTCGGGGGATACGCAGTATTTT. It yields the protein CASSYLGLSGDTQYF.

The CDR3 reads CASSILKGSGANVLTF. As DNA, the CDR3 is TGTGCCAGTAGTATTCTTAAGGGCTCTGGGGCCAACGTCCTGACTTTC. The chain carries TRBV19 and TRBJ2-6; D call uncertain. The CDR3 is made up of 16 amino acids. The germline CDR1 and CDR2 sequences are LNHDA and SQIVND (reference sequence). V was pared by 3 bases and J by 0 bases, with 9 bases between. Full variable domain (missing parts from reference TRBV19 and TRBJ2-6): DGGITQSPKYLFRKEGQNVTLSCEQNLNHDAMYWYRQDPGQGLRLIYYSQIVNDFQKGDIAEGYSVSREKKESFPLTVTSAQKNPTAFYLCASSILKGSGANVLTFGAGSRLTVL.

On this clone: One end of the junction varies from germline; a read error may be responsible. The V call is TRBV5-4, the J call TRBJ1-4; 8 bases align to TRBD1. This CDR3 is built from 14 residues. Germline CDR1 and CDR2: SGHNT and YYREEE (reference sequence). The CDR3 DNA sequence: TGCGCCAGCAGCCAGGGACAGGTTAATGAAAAACTGTTTTTT. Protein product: CASSQGQVNEKLFF.

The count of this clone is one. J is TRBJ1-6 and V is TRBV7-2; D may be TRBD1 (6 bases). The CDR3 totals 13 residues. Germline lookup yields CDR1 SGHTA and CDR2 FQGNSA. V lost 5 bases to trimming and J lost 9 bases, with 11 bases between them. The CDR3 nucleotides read TGTGCCAGCAGCCCCAAGGGGGGTTCACCCCTCCACTTT. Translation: CASSPKGGSPLHF. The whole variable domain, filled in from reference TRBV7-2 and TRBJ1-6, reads GAGVSQSPSNKVTEKGKDVELRCDPISGHTALYWYRQSLGQGLEFLIYFQGNSAPDKSGLPSDRFSAERTGGSVSTLTIQRTQQEDSAVYLCASSPKGGSPLHFGNGTRLTVT.

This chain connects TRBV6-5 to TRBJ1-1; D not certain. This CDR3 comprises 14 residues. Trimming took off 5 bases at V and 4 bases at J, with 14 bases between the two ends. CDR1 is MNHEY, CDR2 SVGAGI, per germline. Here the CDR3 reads CASSDPPGGTEAFF. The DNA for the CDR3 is TGTGCCAGCAGTGACCCCCCGGGAGGCACTGAAGCTTTCTTT.

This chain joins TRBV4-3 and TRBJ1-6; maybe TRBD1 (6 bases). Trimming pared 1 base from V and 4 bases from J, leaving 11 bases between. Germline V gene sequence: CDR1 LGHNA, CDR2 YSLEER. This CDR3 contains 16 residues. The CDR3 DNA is TGCGCCAGCAGCCAAGCGGGAGGACAGTATAATTCACCCCTCCACTTT. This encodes CASSQAGGQYNSPLHF.

The CDR3 spells CASSLRDSYEQYF. The CDR3 coding sequence is TGCGCCAGCAGCCTACGGGACTCCTACGAGCAGTACTTC. The chain employs TRBV4-1 and TRBJ2-7; TRBD2 is a possible D gene (5 bases). The ends were cut back, 4 bases at V and 0 bases at J, with 7 bases in the middle. The CDR3 is 13 residues long. CDR1 and CDR2 from the germline V gene are MGHRA and YSYEKL.

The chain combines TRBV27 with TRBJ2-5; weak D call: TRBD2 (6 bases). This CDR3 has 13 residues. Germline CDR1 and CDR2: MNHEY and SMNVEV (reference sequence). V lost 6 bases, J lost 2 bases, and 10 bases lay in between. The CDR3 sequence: CASSIRGQETQYF. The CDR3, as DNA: TGTGCCAGCAGCATCCGGGGGCAAGAGACCCAGTACTTC.

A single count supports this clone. This CDR3 is CSAWEGGNTIYF. DNA for the CDR3: TGCAGCGCCTGGGAGGGGGGAAACACCATATATTTT. The chain uses TRBV29-1 and TRBJ1-3, with D perhaps matching TRBD1 (5 bases). The CDR3 has 12 residues. Germline V CDR1 and CDR2: SQVTM, ANQGSEA. V lost 7 bases and J lost 4, with 11 bases in between.

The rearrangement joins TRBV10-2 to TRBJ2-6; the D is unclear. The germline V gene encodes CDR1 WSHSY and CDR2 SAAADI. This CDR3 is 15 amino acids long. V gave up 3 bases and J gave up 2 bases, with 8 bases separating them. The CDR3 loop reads CASSDWSPGANVLTF. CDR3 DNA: TGCGCCAGCAGTGATTGGTCCCCTGGGGCCAACGTCCTGACTTTC.

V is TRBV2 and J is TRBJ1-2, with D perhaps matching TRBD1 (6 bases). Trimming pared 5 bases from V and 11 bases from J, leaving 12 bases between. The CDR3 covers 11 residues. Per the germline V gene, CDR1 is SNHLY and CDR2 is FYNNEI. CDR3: CASSQGGGYTF. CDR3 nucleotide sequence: TGTGCCAGCAGTCAAGGGGGGGGTTACACCTTC.

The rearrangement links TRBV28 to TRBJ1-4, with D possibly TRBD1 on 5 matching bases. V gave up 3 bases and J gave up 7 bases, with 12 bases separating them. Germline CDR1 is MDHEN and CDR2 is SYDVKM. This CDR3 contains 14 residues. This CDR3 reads CASSFGGGGEKLFF. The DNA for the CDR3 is TGTGCCAGCAGTTTTGGGGGGGGAGGTGAAAAACTGTTTTTT.

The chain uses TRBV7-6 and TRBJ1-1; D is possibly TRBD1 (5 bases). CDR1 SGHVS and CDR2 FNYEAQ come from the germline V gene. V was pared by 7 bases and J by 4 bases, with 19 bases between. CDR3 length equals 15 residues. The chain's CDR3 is CASTLGGIGSTEAFF. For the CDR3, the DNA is TGTGCCAGCACCCTCGGGGGGATTGGGAGCACTGAAGCTTTCTTT.

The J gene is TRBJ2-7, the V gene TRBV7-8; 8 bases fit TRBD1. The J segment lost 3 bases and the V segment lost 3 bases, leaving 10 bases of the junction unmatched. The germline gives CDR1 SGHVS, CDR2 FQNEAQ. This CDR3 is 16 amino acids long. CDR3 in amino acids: CASSLGGGQGYYEQYF. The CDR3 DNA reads TGTGCCAGCAGCTTGGGGGGCGGACAGGGATACTACGAGCAGTACTTC.

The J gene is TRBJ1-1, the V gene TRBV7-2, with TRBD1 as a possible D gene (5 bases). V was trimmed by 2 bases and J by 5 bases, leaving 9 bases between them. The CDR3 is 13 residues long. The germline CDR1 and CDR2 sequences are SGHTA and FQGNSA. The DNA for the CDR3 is TGTGCCAGCAGCTTACTCTGGGGGACTGAAGCTTTCTTT. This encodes CASSLLWGTEAFF.